This entry describes one TCR beta chain. No antigen is known for it. This entry belongs to a study of T-cell reconstitution after alpha-beta-depleted transplantation in children. Study-wide findings and caveats: After one year, T-cell counts and TCRbeta diversity mostly came from new T cells. It was surviving recipient T cells and thymic progenitors that gave some patients high TCRbeta diversity at day 60.

As it was prepared, the TCRbeta library received unique molecular identifiers. TCRdb passed the PCR reads through MiXCR, listing each CDR3 protein once. The data contain 200,000 or so distinct CDR3 sequences, 6.3% of them singletons. Here the sequenced sample was PBMCs, taken before TCRalphabeta/CD19-depleted stem cell transplant. The TCR was taken from a girl under two years old with combined immunodeficiency, due to receive a stem cell transplant.

CDR3 DNA sequence: TGCAGTGCTTTGCGCACTGGGGCCAACGTCCTGACTTTC. Its translation is CSALRTGANVLTF. J is TRBJ2-6 and V is TRBV20-1; the D is unclear. The germline gives CDR1 DFQATT, CDR2 SNEGSKA (reference sequence). Between the trimmed V and J ends, which lost 5 bases and 2 bases, there was a span of 7 bases. The CDR3 totals 13 residues.